This TCR beta chain derives from a study of cytomegalovirus exposure and HLA in healthy donors. CDR3 size: 14 residues. J gave up 3 bases and V 6 bases, and 3 bases lay outside the gene matches. CDR1 and CDR2 (germline): MNHNS, SASEGT. PCR involved 60 Vbeta and 13 Jbeta primers. Method: immunoSEQ multiplex PCR; TCRdb's copy keeps in-frame clones and lacks some. Of around 110,000 clones in the sample, 70% to 80% were seen once. Notes on the study in general: Reportedly, cytomegalovirus status was diagnosed with high sensitivity and specificity. Some V segments, TRBV6-2 and TRBV6-3 among them, were indistinguishable and were therefore excluded.

Only a few counts were recorded for this clone. Its antigen remains unidentified. The sample comprised PBMCs. V is TRBV6-1 and J is TRBJ1-1; 11 bases are a match to TRBD1. The sequence came from a young woman in good health and CMV-seronegative. In DNA, the CDR3 is TGTGCCAGCAGGCGGACAGGGGGCTACACTGAAGCTTTCTTT. Translated: CASRRTGGYTEAFF.